This TCR beta chain originates from a study of CD8+ T cells in alopecia areata. Study overall: The drug, oral tofacitinib, was given to treated patients at 5 to 10 mg twice daily.

Study outcomes and limitations: Scalp and blood retained many expanded lesional clones during tofacitinib. Scalp clonality, together with expanded CD8+ clones among the top 100, fell significantly with tofacitinib.

This sample's treatment: oral pan-JAK inhibitor, 5-10 mg twice daily. Alopecia areata patients had lesional scalp punch biopsies and peripheral blood taken from them. Comment on this clone: What it binds is unknown.

The authors extracted RNA and reverse transcribed it into cDNA as the sequencing template. Clones were read by immunoSEQ multiplex PCR, and TCRdb kept only the in-frame ones, dropping some. The sample has about 190,000 clones, 60% seen once. The germline gives CDR1 SQVTM, CDR2 ANQGSEA. V dropped 4 bases and J dropped 4 bases, with 10 bases sitting between them. The CDR3 has 13 residues. V is TRBV29-1 and J is TRBJ1-4; tentatively, D is TRBD1 (5 bases). This TCR was sampled from a human donor with alopecia areata. Specimen: CD4+ T cells sorted from blood, collected at week 24, from a patient treated with tofacitinib. The CDR3 region is CSVAGGINEKLFF. Here the CDR3 DNA reads TGCAGCGTTGCCGGGGGTATTAATGAAAAACTGTTTTTT.